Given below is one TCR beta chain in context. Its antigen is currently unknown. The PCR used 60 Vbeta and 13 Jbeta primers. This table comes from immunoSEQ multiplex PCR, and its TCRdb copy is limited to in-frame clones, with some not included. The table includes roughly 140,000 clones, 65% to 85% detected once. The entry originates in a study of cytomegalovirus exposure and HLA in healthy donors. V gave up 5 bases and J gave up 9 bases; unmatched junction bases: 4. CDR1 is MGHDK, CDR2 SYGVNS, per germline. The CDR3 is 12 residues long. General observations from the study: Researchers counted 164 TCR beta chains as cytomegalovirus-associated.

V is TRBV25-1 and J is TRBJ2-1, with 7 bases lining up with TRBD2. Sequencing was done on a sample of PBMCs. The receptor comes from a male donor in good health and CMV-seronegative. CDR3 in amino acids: CASSLGGCEQFF. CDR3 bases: TGTGCCAGCAGTTTGGGAGGGTGTGAGCAGTTCTTC.